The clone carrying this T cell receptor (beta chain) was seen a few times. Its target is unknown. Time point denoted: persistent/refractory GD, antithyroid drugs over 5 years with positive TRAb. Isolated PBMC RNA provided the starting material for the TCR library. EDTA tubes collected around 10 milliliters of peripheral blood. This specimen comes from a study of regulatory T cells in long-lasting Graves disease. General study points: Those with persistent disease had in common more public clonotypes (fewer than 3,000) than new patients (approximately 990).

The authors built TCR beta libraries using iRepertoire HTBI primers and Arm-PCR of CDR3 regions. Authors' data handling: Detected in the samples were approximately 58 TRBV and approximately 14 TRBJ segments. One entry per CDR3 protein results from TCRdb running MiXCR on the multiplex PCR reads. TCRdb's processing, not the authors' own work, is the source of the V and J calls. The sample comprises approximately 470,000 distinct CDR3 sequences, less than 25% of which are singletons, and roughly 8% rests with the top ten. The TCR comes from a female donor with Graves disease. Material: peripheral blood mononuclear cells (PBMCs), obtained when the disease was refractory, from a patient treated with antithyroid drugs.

The CDR3 sequence: CASSLGRREVNTEAFF. The CDR3 DNA follows: TGTGCCAGCAGCTTAGGCCGCCGAGAGGTGAACACTGAAGCTTTCTTT. The rearrangement links TRBV7-6 to TRBJ1-1; D is ambiguous. Germline assignment: CDR1 SGHVS and CDR2 FNYEAQ. V was trimmed by 1 base and J by 0 bases, leaving 12 bases between them. The CDR3 loop spans 16 amino acids.